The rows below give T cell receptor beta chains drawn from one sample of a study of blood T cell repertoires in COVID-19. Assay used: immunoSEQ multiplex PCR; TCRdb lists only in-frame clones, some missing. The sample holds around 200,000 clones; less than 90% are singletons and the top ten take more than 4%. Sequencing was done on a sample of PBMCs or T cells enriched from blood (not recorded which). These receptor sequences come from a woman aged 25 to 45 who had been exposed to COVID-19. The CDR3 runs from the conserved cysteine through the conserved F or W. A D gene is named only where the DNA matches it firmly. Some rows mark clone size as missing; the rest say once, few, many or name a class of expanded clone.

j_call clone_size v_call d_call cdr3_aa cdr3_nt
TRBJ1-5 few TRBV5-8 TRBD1 CASSGQGNQPQHF TGTGCCAGCAGCGGACAGGGGAATCAGCCCCAGCATTTT
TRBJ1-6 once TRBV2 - CASSEEWGIYNSPLHF TGTGCCAGCAGTGAGGAGTGGGGCATCTATAATTCACCCCTCCACTTT
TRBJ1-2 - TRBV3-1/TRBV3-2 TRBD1 CASSQGFTGTGSYGYTF TGTGCCAGCAGCCAAGGATTCACCGGGACAGGATCCTATGGCTACACCTTC
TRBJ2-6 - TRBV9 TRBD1 CASSNTGGLTGANVLTF TGTGCCAGCAGCAACACAGGGGGCTTAACTGGGGCCAACGTCCTGACTTTC
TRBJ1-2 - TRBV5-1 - CASSQTGNLGYTF TGCGCCAGCAGCCAAACAGGGAACCTTGGCTACACCTTC
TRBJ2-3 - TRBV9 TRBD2 CASSADGGGKADTQYF TGTGCCAGCAGCGCAGATGGCGGGGGGAAGGCAGATACGCAGTATTTT
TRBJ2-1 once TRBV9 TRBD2 CASSSSLAGGQEEQFF TGTGCCAGCAGCTCGAGTCTAGCGGGGGGGCAAGAGGAGCAGTTCTTC
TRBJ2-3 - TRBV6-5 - CASSYSGASTDTQYF TGTGCCAGCAGTTACTCTGGGGCTAGCACAGATACGCAGTATTTT
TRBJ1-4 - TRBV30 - CAWSVSWEKLFF TGTGCCTGGAGTGTCAGTTGGGAAAAACTGTTTTTT
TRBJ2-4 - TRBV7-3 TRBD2 CASSLGGGAGSKNIQYF TGTGCCAGCAGCTTAGGGGGAGGGGCTGGGTCCAAAAACATTCAGTACTTC
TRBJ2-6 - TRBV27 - CASSYLSRGGANVLTF TGTGCCAGCAGTTACTTAAGCAGGGGCGGGGCCAACGTCCTGACTTTC
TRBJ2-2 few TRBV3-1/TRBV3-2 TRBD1 CASSPTGISTGELFF TGTGCCAGCAGTCCGACAGGGATAAGCACCGGGGAGCTGTTTTTT
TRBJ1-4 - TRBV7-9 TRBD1 CASSLLEDRGEKLFF TGTGCCAGCAGCCTTCTTGAGGACAGGGGTGAAAAACTGTTTTTT
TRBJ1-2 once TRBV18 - CASSPPAGRGFGYTF TGTGCCAGCTCACCACCGGCTGGCAGGGGTTTTGGCTACACCTTC
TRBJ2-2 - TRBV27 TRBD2 CASSSGLAVETGELFF TGTGCCAGCAGTTCGGGACTAGCAGTAGAGACCGGGGAGCTGTTTTTT
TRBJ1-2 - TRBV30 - CAWSVGATLNYGYTF TGTGCCTGGAGTGTCGGTGCTACCCTTAACTATGGCTACACCTTC
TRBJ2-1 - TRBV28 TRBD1 CASSLTGQGSGNEQFF TGTGCCAGCAGTTTAACGGGACAGGGTAGTGGCAATGAGCAGTTCTTC
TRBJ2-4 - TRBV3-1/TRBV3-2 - CASSQEGAGEIQYF TGTGCCAGCAGCCAAGAAGGGGCAGGGGAAATTCAGTACTTC
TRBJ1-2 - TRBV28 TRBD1 CASSYPGQGSYGYTF TGTGCCAGCAGTTATCCGGGACAGGGAAGCTATGGCTACACCTTC
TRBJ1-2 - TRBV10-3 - CAISENRVGYTF TGTGCCATCAGCGAGAATCGGGTTGGCTACACCTTC
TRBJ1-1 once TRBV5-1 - CASSPLQGLRFVTEAFF TGCGCCAGCAGCCCCCTACAAGGACTGAGATTTGTCACTGAAGCTTTCTTT